What follows is one T cell receptor beta chain and its context. This sample stems from a study of blood T cell repertoires in COVID-19. At the level of the study: PBMCs, B-cell-depleted T cells, or T cells provided the cDNA or gDNA that made up the material.

Original methodology: Researchers report that nucleated cell counts were estimated from reference gene primer amplification. TCRdb keeps only in-frame clones here, not all; method: immunoSEQ multiplex PCR. For V, J and clone size, that table is used; D and trimming come from the DNA. This table holds 230,000 or so clones, roughly 88% found once. The sample comprised peripheral blood. The TCR comes from a woman in her thirties or forties who had recovered from COVID-19.

The CDR3 DNA follows: TGTGCCAGTAGACAAGCCGGGAGCTCCTACGAGCAGTACTTC. It specifies CASRQAGSSYEQYF. This sequence joins TRBV7-2 and TRBJ2-7, with D possibly TRBD2 on 6 matching bases. Germline CDR1 SGHTA, CDR2 FQGNSA. The ends were cut back, 9 bases at V and 0 bases at J, with 15 bases in the middle. The CDR3 contains 14 residues.